This is a list of T cell receptor beta chains from one sample in a study of blood T cell repertoires in COVID-19. Sequencing was performed with immunoSEQ multiplex PCR; in TCRdb, only in-frame clones are kept and a portion is missing. The sample has 150,000 to 200,000 clones; about 80% are singletons. Sequenced input: peripheral blood. These receptors all stem from a human donor with acute or convalescent COVID-19. The donor label of this sample is uncertain. Both conserved end residues are part of each CDR3. The order of the fields is J gene, clone size, D gene, V gene, CDR3 DNA, CDR3 protein. The D gene is left open where the match is weak. The listing skips clone size in some rows; elsewhere it reads once, few, many or a size class.

J gene: TRBJ1-2
clone size: once
D gene: TRBD1
V gene: TRBV6-5
CDR3 DNA: TGTGCCAGCAGTTACCGCCGGGACAGGATCTATGGCTACACCTTC
CDR3 protein: CASSYRRDRIYGYTF

J gene: TRBJ1-1
clone size: NA
D gene: NA
V gene: TRBV11-2
CDR3 DNA: TGTGCCAGCAGGCCAGGGCGCGGGAACAGACTGAACACTGAAGCTTTCTTT
CDR3 protein: CASRPGRGNRLNTEAFF

J gene: TRBJ1-2
clone size: NA
D gene: TRBD1
V gene: TRBV10-3
CDR3 DNA: TGTGCCATCAGTGCGCTGGGACAGGGGGGCGCATCAGAGGGCTACACCTTC
CDR3 protein: CAISALGQGGASEGYTF

J gene: TRBJ1-3
clone size: NA
D gene: NA
V gene: TRBV5-1
CDR3 DNA: TGCGCCAGCAGCTTGGCCGGGGAGACTGGAAACACCATATATTTT
CDR3 protein: CASSLAGETGNTIYF

J gene: TRBJ1-2
clone size: few
D gene: NA
V gene: TRBV19
CDR3 DNA: TGTGCCAGTACCAGATCGTATGGCTACACCTTC
CDR3 protein: CASTRSYGYTF

J gene: TRBJ2-1
clone size: NA
D gene: TRBD2
V gene: TRBV19
CDR3 DNA: TGTGCCAGTAGTCCACTAGCGGGAGGTTACAATGAGCAGTTCTTC
CDR3 protein: CASSPLAGGYNEQFF

J gene: TRBJ2-3
clone size: once
D gene: TRBD2
V gene: TRBV9
CDR3 DNA: TGTGCCAGCAGCGTAGGTCCTAGCGGGAACGTAGATACGCAGTATTTT
CDR3 protein: CASSVGPSGNVDTQYF

J gene: TRBJ2-5
clone size: NA
D gene: NA
V gene: TRBV11-1
CDR3 DNA: TGTGCCAGCACCTCGGGAGAGACCCAGTACTTC
CDR3 protein: CASTSGETQYF

J gene: TRBJ2-1
clone size: few
D gene: TRBD2
V gene: TRBV7-9
CDR3 DNA: TGTGCCAGCCTGAGCGGGAGGAGCTCCTACAATGAGCAGTTCTTC
CDR3 protein: CASLSGRSSYNEQFF

J gene: TRBJ2-5
clone size: NA
D gene: TRBD2
V gene: TRBV5-1
CDR3 DNA: TGCGCCAGCAGCTTGGGGGCCAGCGGGAGGGCCTTGGAAGAGACCCAGTACTTC
CDR3 protein: CASSLGASGRALEETQYF

J gene: TRBJ1-2
clone size: NA
D gene: TRBD1
V gene: TRBV6-6
CDR3 DNA: TGTGCCAGCGGTTCCGGGACAGTCTATGGCTACACCTTC
CDR3 protein: CASGSGTVYGYTF

J gene: TRBJ2-2
clone size: once
D gene: NA
V gene: TRBV19
CDR3 DNA: TGTGCCCCCCTCCACAGCGGGACCGGGGAGCTGTTTTTT
CDR3 protein: CAPLHSGTGELFF

J gene: TRBJ2-3
clone size: NA
D gene: TRBD2
V gene: TRBV2
CDR3 DNA: TGTGCCAGCAGTCGTAGCGGGTCGGAGACGCAGTATTTT
CDR3 protein: CASSRSGSETQYF

J gene: TRBJ1-6
clone size: NA
D gene: TRBD1
V gene: TRBV7-2
CDR3 DNA: TGTGCCAGCACCCTACCGACAGGGGGGAATTCACCCCTCCACTTT
CDR3 protein: CASTLPTGGNSPLHF

J gene: TRBJ1-2
clone size: NA
D gene: TRBD1
V gene: TRBV19
CDR3 DNA: TGTGCCAGTAGTATAGTTAACCCAGGACAGGGTATCGATGGCTACACCTTC
CDR3 protein: CASSIVNPGQGIDGYTF

J gene: TRBJ2-3
clone size: NA
D gene: NA
V gene: TRBV15
CDR3 DNA: TGTGCCACGAGCGTAGGACTTACAGACACAGATACGCAGTATTTT
CDR3 protein: CATSVGLTDTDTQYF

J gene: TRBJ2-2
clone size: NA
D gene: TRBD2
V gene: TRBV19
CDR3 DNA: TGTGCCAGTAGCCGACTAGCGGGGTCGAACACCGGGGAGCTGTTTTTT
CDR3 protein: CASSRLAGSNTGELFF

J gene: TRBJ1-1
clone size: NA
D gene: NA
V gene: TRBV19
CDR3 DNA: TGTGCCAGTAGTCGGGAATTGGGAGCTTTCTTT
CDR3 protein: CASSRELGAFF

J gene: TRBJ1-4
clone size: NA
D gene: TRBD1
V gene: TRBV19
CDR3 DNA: TGTGCCAGTAGTACGACAGGGGGCTTCGATGAAAAACTGTTTTTT
CDR3 protein: CASSTTGGFDEKLFF

J gene: TRBJ1-5
clone size: NA
D gene: NA
V gene: TRBV2
CDR3 DNA: TGTGCCAGCAAGCCAACAGGGAACCAGCCCCAGCATTTT
CDR3 protein: CASKPTGNQPQHF

J gene: TRBJ1-1
clone size: NA
D gene: NA
V gene: TRBV6-5
CDR3 DNA: TGTGCCAGCAGACGGGGGGGGGCGCAAAAAGCTTTCTTT
CDR3 protein: CASRRGGAQKAFF

J gene: TRBJ2-3
clone size: NA
D gene: NA
V gene: TRBV5-1
CDR3 DNA: TGCGCCAGCAGCGGATTAGGACTACCAAACACAGATACGCAGTATTTT
CDR3 protein: CASSGLGLPNTDTQYF

J gene: TRBJ1-6
clone size: NA
D gene: TRBD1
V gene: TRBV6-5
CDR3 DNA: TGTGCCAGCAGTCCCGAGCCCACCCTTGGACAGGCTTTCCACTTT
CDR3 protein: CASSPEPTLGQAFHF

J gene: TRBJ1-2
clone size: NA
D gene: NA
V gene: TRBV3-1/TRBV3-2
CDR3 DNA: NA
CDR3 protein: CASSQDSGQGASGYTF

J gene: TRBJ1-1
clone size: NA
D gene: TRBD1
V gene: TRBV9
CDR3 DNA: TGTGCCAGCAGCGCACAGGGGCTCACTGAAGCTTTCTTT
CDR3 protein: CASSAQGLTEAFF

J gene: TRBJ1-2
clone size: few
D gene: TRBD1
V gene: TRBV25-1
CDR3 DNA: TGTGCCAGCAGTCCCCCCGGGACAGCTTCCTATGGCTACACCTTC
CDR3 protein: CASSPPGTASYGYTF

J gene: TRBJ1-5
clone size: NA
D gene: NA
V gene: TRBV6-1
CDR3 DNA: TGTGCCAGCAGTGAAGGACACTTAAATCAGCCCCAGCATTTT
CDR3 protein: CASSEGHLNQPQHF

J gene: TRBJ2-2
clone size: NA
D gene: NA
V gene: TRBV6-4
CDR3 DNA: TGTGCCAGCAGTGACCGGGCTAGGGGTACCGGGGAGCTGTTTTTT
CDR3 protein: CASSDRARGTGELFF

J gene: TRBJ2-7
clone size: NA
D gene: NA
V gene: TRBV24-1
CDR3 DNA: TGTGCCACCAGTGACACAGACAGAAACGAGCAGTACTTC
CDR3 protein: CATSDTDRNEQYF

J gene: TRBJ2-1
clone size: once
D gene: NA
V gene: TRBV5-1
CDR3 DNA: TGCGCCAGCAGCTTGGGAGGTACCAGGGTCCCATACAATGAGCAGTTCTTC
CDR3 protein: CASSLGGTRVPYNEQFF

J gene: TRBJ1-4
clone size: NA
D gene: NA
V gene: TRBV6-1
CDR3 DNA: TGTGCCAGCAGTGAAGAGTTTAGAGGTGCGAGAGAAAAACTGTTTTTT
CDR3 protein: CASSEEFRGAREKLFF

J gene: TRBJ2-7
clone size: once
D gene: NA
V gene: TRBV28
CDR3 DNA: TGTGCCAGCAGCCTGACAGGGGAGGGCTACGAGCAGTACTTC
CDR3 protein: CASSLTGEGYEQYF

J gene: TRBJ1-2
clone size: few
D gene: TRBD1
V gene: TRBV9
CDR3 DNA: TGTGCCAGCAGCGCGGGACAGCCGAACTATGGCTACACCTTC
CDR3 protein: CASSAGQPNYGYTF

J gene: TRBJ2-1
clone size: NA
D gene: NA
V gene: TRBV2
CDR3 DNA: TGTGCCAGCAGTGACGAGGGAGTTGAATCAAATGAGCAGTTCTTC
CDR3 protein: CASSDEGVESNEQFF

J gene: TRBJ2-2
clone size: NA
D gene: NA
V gene: TRBV7-2
CDR3 DNA: TGTGCCAGCAGCCCTTACGAGACCGGGGAGCTGTTTTTT
CDR3 protein: CASSPYETGELFF

J gene: TRBJ2-7
clone size: few
D gene: NA
V gene: TRBV11-2
CDR3 DNA: TGTGCCAGCAGCCCGGACAGAACCCCGGAGCAGTACTTC
CDR3 protein: CASSPDRTPEQYF

J gene: TRBJ2-1
clone size: NA
D gene: NA
V gene: TRBV11-2
CDR3 DNA: TGTGCCAGCAGCTTTCGCGGGAACAATGAGCAGTTCTTC
CDR3 protein: CASSFRGNNEQFF

J gene: TRBJ2-5
clone size: NA
D gene: NA
V gene: TRBV30
CDR3 DNA: TGTGCCTGGGGGGAACTAGCATGGGAGACCCAGTACTTC
CDR3 protein: CAWGELAWETQYF

J gene: TRBJ2-1
clone size: NA
D gene: NA
V gene: TRBV5-1
CDR3 DNA: TGCGCCAGCAGCTTTGGGCTAGCAGTAAATGAGCAGTTCTTC
CDR3 protein: CASSFGLAVNEQFF

J gene: TRBJ2-2
clone size: NA
D gene: TRBD2
V gene: TRBV14
CDR3 DNA: TGTGCCAGCAGCCCTAGCGGACTCACCGGGGAGCTGTTTTTT
CDR3 protein: CASSPSGLTGELFF

J gene: TRBJ2-3
clone size: NA
D gene: NA
V gene: TRBV18
CDR3 DNA: TGTGCCAGCTCTCTTGAAGCTAGCACAGATACGCAGTATTTT
CDR3 protein: CASSLEASTDTQYF

J gene: TRBJ2-7
clone size: NA
D gene: TRBD2
V gene: TRBV5-4
CDR3 DNA: TGTGCCAGCAGTCCTGGACTAGCGGTCTCCGAGCAGTACTTC
CDR3 protein: CASSPGLAVSEQYF

J gene: TRBJ1-2
clone size: NA
D gene: NA
V gene: TRBV4-2
CDR3 DNA: TGTGCCAGCAGCCAAGAAGACGGCATATATGGGGCAAACTATGGCTACACCTTC
CDR3 protein: CASSQEDGIYGANYGYTF

J gene: TRBJ2-6
clone size: NA
D gene: NA
V gene: TRBV7-9
CDR3 DNA: TGTGCCAGCAGGGCGGTGGGGGCGCCCTCTGGGGCCAACGTCCTGACTTTC
CDR3 protein: CASRAVGAPSGANVLTF

J gene: TRBJ1-5
clone size: NA
D gene: NA
V gene: TRBV27
CDR3 DNA: TGTGCCAGCAGTTTAAAGGGGATAGGGCAGCCCCAGCATTTT
CDR3 protein: CASSLKGIGQPQHF

J gene: TRBJ1-5
clone size: NA
D gene: NA
V gene: TRBV27
CDR3 DNA: TGTGCCAGCAGTTTGAGCAGGACATATAGCAATCAGCCCCAGCATTTT
CDR3 protein: CASSLSRTYSNQPQHF

J gene: TRBJ2-5
clone size: NA
D gene: NA
V gene: TRBV3-1/TRBV3-2
CDR3 DNA: TGTGCCAGCAGCCCCCAGCAGACTTCTAGAGAGACCCAGTACTTC
CDR3 protein: CASSPQQTSRETQYF

J gene: TRBJ2-5
clone size: NA
D gene: NA
V gene: TRBV2
CDR3 DNA: TGTGCCAGCAGCAGACCGCGGGAGACCCAGTACTTC
CDR3 protein: CASSRPRETQYF